This passage covers 14 T cell receptor beta chains from one sample sequenced in a study of blood T cells in healthy people across ages. For the second PCR, which ran for roughly 6 to 12 cycles, a sample-barcoded 5' primer and a J-beta primer mix were used. One entry per CDR3 protein, called by TCRdb with MiXCR from the 5' RACE reads. The data contain 780,000 or so distinct CDR3 sequences, approximately 60% of them singletons. Input material: blood. The receptors originated from a man aged 40-49 years in good health.

J is TRBJ2-3 and V is TRBV20-1; D is undetermined. Trimming pared 0 bases from V and 3 bases from J, leaving 10 bases between. The CDR3 contains 14 residues. Germline CDR1 reads DFQATT; CDR2 reads SNEGSKA (reference sequence). The CDR3 sequence: CSARDALGTDTQYF. Written as DNA, the CDR3 is TGCAGTGCTAGAGACGCTTTGGGTACAGATACGCAGTATTTT.

The V and J genes are TRBV6-5 and TRBJ2-4, with TRBD2 matching over 10 bases. The better agreement between TRBJ2-7 and the DNA end casts doubt on the J call. This CDR3 has 15 amino acids. Germline CDR1 MNHEY, CDR2 SVGAGI. CDR3 coding DNA: TGTGCCAGCAGAAGCCTAGCGGGGGTTACCTACGAGCAGTACTTC. Its translation is CASRSLAGVTYEQYF.

The J gene is TRBJ2-7, the V gene TRBV25-1; 13 nucleotides match TRBD2. Germline lookup yields CDR1 MGHDK and CDR2 SYGVNS. V lost 6 bases to trimming and J lost 4 bases; unmatched junction nucleotides: 6. CDR3 length: 15 residues. As DNA, the CDR3 is TGTGCCAGCAGAAGGACTAGCGGGAGCGTATACGAGCAGTACTTC. Translating it yields CASRRTSGSVYEQYF.

This clonotype appeared a few times. The gene calls are TRBV7-9 and TRBJ2-1, with TRBD2 matching 7 bases. Germline-derived CDR1 and CDR2 are SEHNR and FQNEAQ (reference sequence). The length of the CDR3 is 16 residues. V lost 1 base to trimming and J lost 3 bases; unmatched junction nucleotides: 6. This chain's CDR3 is CASSLVGQRGYNEQFF. CDR3 DNA: TGTGCCAGCAGCTTAGTCGGCCAGCGGGGCTACAATGAGCAGTTCTTC.

The sample holds a few counts of this clonotype. The V and J genes are TRBV20-1 and TRBJ1-2, with unresolved D. From germline, CDR1 is DFQATT and CDR2 SNEGSKA (reference sequence). The CDR3 is 12 residues long. Trimming removed 5 bases from V and 2 bases from J, with 9 bases in between. The CDR3 reads CSASRENYGYTF. CDR3 DNA sequence: TGCAGTGCTTCGCGGGAGAACTATGGCTACACCTTC.

This clonotype showed up just once. V usage is TRBV20-1 and J usage is TRBJ2-7; TRBD2 might be the D (6 bases). CDR3 size: 13 residues. Germline CDR1 reads DFQATT; CDR2 reads SNEGSKA (reference sequence). Trimming took off 2 bases at V and 1 base at J, with 9 bases between the two ends. In DNA form, the CDR3 reads TGCAGTGCTAGAAGGGACTCTTCCTACGAGCAGTACTTC. This sequence encodes CSARRDSSYEQYF.

The CDR3 bases are TGTGCCAGCAGCCAGAGGAACCGGGAGACCCAGTACTTC. Residues: CASSQRNRETQYF. This sequence joins TRBV3-1 and TRBJ2-5, with unresolved D. Trimming removed 3 bases at V and 5 bases at J, with 10 bases between. Looked up from germline, CDR1 is LGHDT and CDR2 is YNNKEL (reference sequence). The CDR3 sequence is 13 residues long.

The chain recombines TRBV7-2 with TRBJ2-3; D possibly corresponds to TRBD2 (6 bases). CDR3 length: 15 residues. V was shortened by 5 bases and J by 2 bases, with 14 bases between the two germline ends. CDR1 and CDR2 from the germline V gene are SGHTA and FQGNSA. CDR3 sequence reads: CASSGRRGNTDTQYF. DNA of the CDR3: TGTGCCAGCAGCGGGCGGAGGGGCAACACAGATACGCAGTATTTT.

CDR3 nucleotide sequence: TGTGCCAGCAGTGTCGGCCCTTACAATGAGCAGTTCTTC. It yields the protein CASSVGPYNEQFF. The chain carries TRBV12-3 or TRBV12-4 and TRBJ2-1, with D unclear. The ends were cut back, 5 bases at V and 4 bases at J, with 9 bases in the middle. CDR3 length: 13 amino acids.

The rearrangement links TRBV29-1 to TRBJ1-5, with unresolved D. The V end was cut by 6 bases, the J end by 0 bases, with 15 bases between. The CDR3 length is 15 residues. Germline values: CDR1 SQVTM, CDR2 ANQGSEA. CDR3 residues: CSVAETAYSNQPQHF. CDR3 in DNA: TGCAGCGTGGCGGAGACGGCGTATAGCAATCAGCCCCAGCATTTT.

This clonotype was detected a few times. V gene TRBV20-1 combines with J gene TRBJ2-5, with TRBD1 identical over 9 bases. The CDR3 extends over 13 amino acids. Per germline, CDR1 DFQATT and CDR2 SNEGSKA (reference sequence). V dropped 8 bases and J dropped 5; count of bases not matched to a gene: 9. As DNA, the CDR3 is TGCAGTTGGTCGGACAGGGGCCACGAGACCCAGTACTTC. It translates to CSWSDRGHETQYF.

This chain uses TRBV21-1 with TRBJ1-2. TRBV21-1 is assigned pseudogene status. The CDR3 runs to 11 residues. The CDR3 region is CASLWDFRYTF. CDR3 bases: TGTGCCAGCCTATGGGACTTTCGCTACACCTTC.

This rearrangement joins TRBV9 to TRBJ2-7, with unresolved D. This CDR3 comprises 13 residues. The ends were cut back, 3 bases at V and 11 bases at J, with 18 bases in the middle. Germline loops: CDR1 SGDLS, CDR2 YYNGEE. CDR3 residues: CASSASGTTPKYF. The DNA of the CDR3 is TGTGCCAGCAGCGCGTCTGGTACTACTCCAAAGTACTTC.

The chain links TRBV20-1 to TRBJ2-7; D gene unclear. This CDR3 is built from 10 residues. V dropped 0 bases and J dropped 8 bases, with 5 bases sitting between them. CDR1 and CDR2 (germline): DFQATT, SNEGSKA (reference sequence). As DNA, the CDR3 is TGCAGTGCTAGAGATCTCCAGCAGTACTTC. Protein: CSARDLQQYF.